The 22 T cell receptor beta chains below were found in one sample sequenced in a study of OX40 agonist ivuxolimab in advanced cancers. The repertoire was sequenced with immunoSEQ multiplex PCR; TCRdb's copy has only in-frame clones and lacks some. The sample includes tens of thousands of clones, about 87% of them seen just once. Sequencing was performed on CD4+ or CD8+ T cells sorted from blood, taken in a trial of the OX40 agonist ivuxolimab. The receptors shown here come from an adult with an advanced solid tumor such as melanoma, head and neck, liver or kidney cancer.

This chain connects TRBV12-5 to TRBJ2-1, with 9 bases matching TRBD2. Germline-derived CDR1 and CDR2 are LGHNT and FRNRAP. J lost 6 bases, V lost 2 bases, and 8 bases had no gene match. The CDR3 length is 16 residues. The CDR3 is CASGLFPAGGLNEQFF. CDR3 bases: TGTGCTAGTGGTTTGTTCCCAGCGGGGGGCCTCAATGAGCAGTTCTTC.

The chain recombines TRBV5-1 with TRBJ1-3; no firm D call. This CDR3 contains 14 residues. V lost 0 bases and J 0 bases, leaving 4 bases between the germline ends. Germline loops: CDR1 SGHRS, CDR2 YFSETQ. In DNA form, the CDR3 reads TGCGCCAGCAGCTTGGATCCCTCTGGAAACACCATATATTTT. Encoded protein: CASSLDPSGNTIYF.

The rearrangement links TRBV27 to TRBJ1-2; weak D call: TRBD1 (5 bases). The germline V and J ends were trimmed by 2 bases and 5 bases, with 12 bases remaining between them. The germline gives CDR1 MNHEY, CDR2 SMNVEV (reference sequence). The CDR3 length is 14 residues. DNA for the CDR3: TGTGCCAGCAGTTTAGGGGGGATTCCTTATGGCTACACCTTC. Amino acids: CASSLGGIPYGYTF.

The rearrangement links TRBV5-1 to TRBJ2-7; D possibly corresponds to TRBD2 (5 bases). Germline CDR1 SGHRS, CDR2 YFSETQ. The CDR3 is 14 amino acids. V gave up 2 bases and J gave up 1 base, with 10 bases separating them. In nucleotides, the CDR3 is TGCGCCAGCAGCTTATATAGCGCTTCCTACGAGCAGTACTTC. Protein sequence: CASSLYSASYEQYF.

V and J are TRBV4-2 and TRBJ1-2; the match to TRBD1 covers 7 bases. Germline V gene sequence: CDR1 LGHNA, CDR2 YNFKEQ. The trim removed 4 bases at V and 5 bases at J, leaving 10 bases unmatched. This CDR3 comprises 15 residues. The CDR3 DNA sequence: TGTGCCAGCAGCCGCTCGACAGGGCAGGAATATGGCTACACCTTC. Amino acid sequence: CASSRSTGQEYGYTF.

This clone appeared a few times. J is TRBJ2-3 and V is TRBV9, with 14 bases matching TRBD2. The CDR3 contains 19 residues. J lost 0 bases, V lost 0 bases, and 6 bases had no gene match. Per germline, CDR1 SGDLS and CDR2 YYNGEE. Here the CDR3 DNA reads TGTGCCAGCAGCGTAGGGACTAGCGGGGGGCTCTCTAGCACAGATACGCAGTATTTT. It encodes CASSVGTSGGLSSTDTQYF.

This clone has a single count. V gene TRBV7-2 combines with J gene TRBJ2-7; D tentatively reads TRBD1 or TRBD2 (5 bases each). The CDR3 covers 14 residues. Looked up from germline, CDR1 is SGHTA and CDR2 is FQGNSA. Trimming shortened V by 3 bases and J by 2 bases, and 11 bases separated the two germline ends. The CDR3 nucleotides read TGTGCCAGCAGCTTGGGGGACGGCCCCTACGAGCAGTACTTC. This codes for CASSLGDGPYEQYF.

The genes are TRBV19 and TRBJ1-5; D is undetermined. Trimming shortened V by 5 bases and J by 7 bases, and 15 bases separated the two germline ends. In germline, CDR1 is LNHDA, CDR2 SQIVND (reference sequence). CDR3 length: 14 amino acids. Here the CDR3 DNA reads TGTGCCAGTAGTCCCCGGGGAAATCACCAGCCCCAGCATTTT. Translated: CASSPRGNHQPQHF.

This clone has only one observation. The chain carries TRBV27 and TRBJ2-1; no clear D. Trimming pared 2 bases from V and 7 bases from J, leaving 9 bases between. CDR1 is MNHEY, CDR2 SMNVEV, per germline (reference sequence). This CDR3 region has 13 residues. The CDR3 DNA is TGTGCCAGCAGTTTACGGCTGAAGAATGAGCAGTTCTTC. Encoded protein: CASSLRLKNEQFF.

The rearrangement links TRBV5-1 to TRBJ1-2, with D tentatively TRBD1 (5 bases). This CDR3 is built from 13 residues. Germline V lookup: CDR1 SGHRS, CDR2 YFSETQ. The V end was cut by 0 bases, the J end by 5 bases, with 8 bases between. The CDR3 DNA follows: TGCGCCAGCAGCTTGGTGACAGAGTATGGCTACACCTTC. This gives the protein CASSLVTEYGYTF.

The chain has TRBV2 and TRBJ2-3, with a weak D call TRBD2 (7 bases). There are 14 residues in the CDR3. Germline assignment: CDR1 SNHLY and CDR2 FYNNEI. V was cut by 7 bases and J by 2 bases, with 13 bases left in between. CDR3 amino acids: CASTRGGPTDTQYF. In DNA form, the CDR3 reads TGTGCCAGCACTAGGGGGGGGCCCACAGATACGCAGTATTTT.

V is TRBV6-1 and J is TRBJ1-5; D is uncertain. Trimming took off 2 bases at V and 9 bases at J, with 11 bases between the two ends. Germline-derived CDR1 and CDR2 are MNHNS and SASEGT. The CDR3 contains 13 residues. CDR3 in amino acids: CASSESGQRPQHF. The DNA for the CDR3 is TGTGCCAGCAGTGAATCAGGTCAAAGGCCCCAGCATTTT.

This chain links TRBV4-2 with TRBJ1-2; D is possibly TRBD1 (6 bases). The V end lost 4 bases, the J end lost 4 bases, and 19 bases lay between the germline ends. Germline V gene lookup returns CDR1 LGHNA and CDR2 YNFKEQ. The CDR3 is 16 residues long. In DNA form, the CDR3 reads TGTGCCAGCAGCCTTGCAGGTGGGCAGGGGTTCTATGGCTACACCTTC. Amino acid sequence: CASSLAGGQGFYGYTF.

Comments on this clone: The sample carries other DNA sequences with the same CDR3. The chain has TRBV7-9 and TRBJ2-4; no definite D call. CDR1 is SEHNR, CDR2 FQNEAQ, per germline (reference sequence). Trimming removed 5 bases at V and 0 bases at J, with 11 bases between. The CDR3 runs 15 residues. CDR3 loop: CASSPGLLAKNIQYF. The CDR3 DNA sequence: TGTGCCAGCAGCCCTGGTTTATTAGCCAAAAACATTCAGTACTTC. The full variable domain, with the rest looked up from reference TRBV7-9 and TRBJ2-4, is DTGVSQNPRHKITKRGQNVTFRCDPISEHNRLYWYRQTLGQGPEFLTYFQNEAQLEKSRLLSDRFSAERPKGSFSTLEIQRTEQGDSAMYLCASSPGLLAKNIQYFGAGTRLSVL.

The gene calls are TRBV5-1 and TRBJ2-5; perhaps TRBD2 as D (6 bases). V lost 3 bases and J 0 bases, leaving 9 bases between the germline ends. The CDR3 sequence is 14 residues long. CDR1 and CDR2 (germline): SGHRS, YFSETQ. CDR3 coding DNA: TGCGCCAGCAGCTCGGCGGGGCACCAAGAGACCCAGTACTTC. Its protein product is CASSSAGHQETQYF.

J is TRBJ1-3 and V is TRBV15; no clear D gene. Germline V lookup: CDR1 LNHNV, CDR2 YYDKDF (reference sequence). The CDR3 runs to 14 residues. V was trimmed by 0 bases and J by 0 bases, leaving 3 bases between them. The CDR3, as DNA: TGTGCCACCAGCAGAGAACCCTCTGGAAACACCATATATTTT. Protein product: CATSREPSGNTIYF.

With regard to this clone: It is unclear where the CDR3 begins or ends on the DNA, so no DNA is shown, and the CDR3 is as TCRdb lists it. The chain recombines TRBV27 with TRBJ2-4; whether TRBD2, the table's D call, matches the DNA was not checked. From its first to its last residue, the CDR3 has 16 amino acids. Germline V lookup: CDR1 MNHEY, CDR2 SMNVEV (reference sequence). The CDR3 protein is CASSSSRLPAKNIQYF.

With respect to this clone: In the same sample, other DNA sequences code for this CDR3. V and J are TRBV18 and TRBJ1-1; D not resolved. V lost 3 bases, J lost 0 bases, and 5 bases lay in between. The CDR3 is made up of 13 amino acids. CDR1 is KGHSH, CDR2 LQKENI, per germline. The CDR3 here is CASSPDLNTEAFF. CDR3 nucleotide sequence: TGTGCCAGCTCACCTGACCTGAACACTGAAGCTTTCTTT.

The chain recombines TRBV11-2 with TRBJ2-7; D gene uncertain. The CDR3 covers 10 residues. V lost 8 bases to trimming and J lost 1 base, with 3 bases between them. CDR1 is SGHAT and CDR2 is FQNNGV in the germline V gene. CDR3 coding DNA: TGTGCCAGCGGGTCCTACGAGCAGTACTTC. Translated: CASGSYEQYF.

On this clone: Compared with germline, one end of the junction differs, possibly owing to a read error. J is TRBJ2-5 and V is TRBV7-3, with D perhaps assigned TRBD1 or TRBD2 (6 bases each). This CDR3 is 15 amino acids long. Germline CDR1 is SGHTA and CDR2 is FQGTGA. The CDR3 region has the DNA TGTGCCGGCAGCCTCGGACTACAGGGTAGAGAGACCCAGTACTTC. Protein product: CAGSLGLQGRETQYF.

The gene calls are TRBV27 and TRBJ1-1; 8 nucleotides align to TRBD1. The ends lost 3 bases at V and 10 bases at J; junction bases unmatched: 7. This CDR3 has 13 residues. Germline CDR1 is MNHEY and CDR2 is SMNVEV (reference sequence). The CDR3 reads CASSFDRGVGAFF. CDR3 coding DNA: TGTGCCAGCAGTTTTGACAGGGGAGTTGGAGCTTTCTTT.

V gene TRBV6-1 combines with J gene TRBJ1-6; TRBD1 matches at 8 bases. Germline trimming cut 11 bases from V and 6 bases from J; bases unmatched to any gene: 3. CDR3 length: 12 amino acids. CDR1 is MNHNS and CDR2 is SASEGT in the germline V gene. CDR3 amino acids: CACGQGNSPLHF. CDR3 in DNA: TGTGCCTGTGGACAGGGTAATTCACCCCTCCACTTT.